This T cell receptor (beta chain) was observed in a study of blood T cell repertoires in COVID-19. Study in general: Sample material is recorded as cDNA or gDNA derived from T cells, B-cell-depleted T cells, or PBMCs.

Germline CDR1 and CDR2: LNHDA and SQIVND (reference sequence). Trimming took 10 bases from V and 6 from J; bases not matched to a gene: 8. The CDR3 is made up of 13 amino acids. The data were produced by immunoSEQ multiplex PCR, yet TCRdb's version contains in-frame clones alone and is incomplete. The data hold 70,000 to 90,000 clones, with 75% to 90% observed a single time. Sequenced sample: peripheral blood. This rearrangement joins TRBV19 to TRBJ1-4; 7 positions agree with TRBD1. The clonotype comes from a man aged 80 or over with COVID-19, enrolled during active disease. For the CDR3, the DNA is TGTGCCACACAGGGGATGGGGGATGAAAAACTGTTTTTT. Translated, it gives CATQGMGDEKLFF.